A selection of T cell receptor beta chains follows, all from one sample in a study of cytomegalovirus exposure and HLA in healthy donors. Profiling relied on immunoSEQ multiplex PCR, and the TCRdb table lists in-frame clones only, not all of them. This sample yields around 230,000 clones, of which approximately 81% are seen a single time; 0.2% to 0.25% belongs to the top ten. Sequenced: PBMCs. The receptors originated from a girl aged 2 to 10 in good health and CMV-seronegative. Each CDR3 is given with its conserved first and last residue. Fields, in order: V gene, CDR3 length, J gene, clone size, CDR3 protein. The listing skips clone size in some rows; elsewhere it reads once, few, many or a size class.

TRBV7-9	15	TRBJ2-1	.	CASSGIAGGNNEQFF
TRBV7-9	14	TRBJ1-1	.	CSSSLVSDRREAFF
TRBV29-1	14	TRBJ2-3	.	CSVEDGAPPDTQYF
TRBV18	14	TRBJ1-1	.	CASSAGQANTEAFF
TRBV27	13	TRBJ2-7	once	CASSLDRGREQYF
TRBV4-1	17	TRBJ2-1	.	CASSQDILRTGNNEQFF
TRBV7-9	19	TRBJ2-3	once	CASSLALASGGRSPDTQYF
TRBV15	13	TRBJ1-1	.	CATSSGRDTEAFF
TRBV11-2	14	TRBJ2-2	.	CASSLVRVAGELFF
TRBV7-9	19	TRBJ2-3	.	CASSFWGLAGSTSTDTQYF
TRBV5-4	16	TRBJ1-4	few	CASSSVDRVRNEKLFF
TRBV7-9	12	TRBJ2-3	.	CASSSVADTQYF
TRBV6-5	15	TRBJ2-3	.	CASSYFGAGSDTQYF
TRBV19	14	TRBJ2-1	.	CASSIPSVRSEQFF
TRBV5-4	15	TRBJ1-2	.	CASSLGGRPNYGYTF
TRBV5-6	14	TRBJ2-7	.	CASSFNGQGVEQYF
TRBV5-1	13	TRBJ2-1	.	CASNRGSSNEQFF
TRBV19	15	TRBJ2-7	.	CASSIPGTGGGEQYF
TRBV18	15	TRBJ2-5	few	CASSPLASFEETQYF
TRBV2	16	TRBJ2-3	.	CASSPPGLAGSDTQYF
TRBV9	15	TRBJ1-6	.	CASSGPDRADTPLHF
TRBV7-8	13	TRBJ1-2	.	CASSLELIYGYTF
TRBV9	17	TRBJ2-3	.	CASSPGARGGSGGTQYF
TRBV6-1	12	TRBJ1-2	.	CASSLQGYGYTF
TRBV5-1	14	TRBJ2-7	once	CATSLTSGVYEQYF
TRBV2	15	TRBJ1-2	.	CASSGNLGQGYGYTF
TRBV5-1	17	TRBJ2-3	.	CASSLGTSGGTTDTQYF
TRBV12-5	17	TRBJ2-1	.	CASGLVPLGPGRIEQFF
TRBV4-1	11	TRBJ2-1	once	CASSGRGRKFF
TRBV7-6	15	TRBJ2-5	.	CASSPDRGIGETQYF
TRBV6-1	16	TRBJ1-6	few	CASSGLDRGANSPLHF
TRBV2	15	TRBJ1-1	.	CASSPDRGGGTEAFF
TRBV10-1	12	TRBJ2-3	.	CASSGSTDTQYF
TRBV19	13	TRBJ2-7	.	CASRPLSSYEQYF
TRBV7-9	17	TRBJ2-3	.	CASSRGASGFLTDTQYF
TRBV2	15	TRBJ2-1	.	CASNYRGESYNEQFF
TRBV6-5	15	TRBJ1-4	.	CASTRGEGPNEKLFF
TRBV14	13	TRBJ1-1	.	CASRDSLDTEAFF
TRBV7-9	13	TRBJ1-1	.	CSSSRTLNTEAFF
TRBV6-5	14	TRBJ1-1	few	CASSKTDLNTEAFF
TRBV27	16	TRBJ2-5	.	CASSPARAGPQETQYF
TRBV5-4	14	TRBJ2-2	.	CASSPNRGIGELFF
TRBV4-2	15	TRBJ2-7	.	CASSQGPGSSYEQYF
TRBV6-5	15	TRBJ2-1	few	CASSLRDRSYNEQFF
TRBV4-2	13	TRBJ1-3	.	CASRPGSGNTIYF
TRBV14	15	TRBJ1-1	.	CASSQVAGVVTEAFF
TRBV5-1	15	TRBJ1-3	.	CASSLAAGTGNTIYF
TRBV6-5	15	TRBJ1-2	.	CASSPDRGTNYGYTF
TRBV6-5	14	TRBJ1-1	.	CASSYLGEGTEAFF